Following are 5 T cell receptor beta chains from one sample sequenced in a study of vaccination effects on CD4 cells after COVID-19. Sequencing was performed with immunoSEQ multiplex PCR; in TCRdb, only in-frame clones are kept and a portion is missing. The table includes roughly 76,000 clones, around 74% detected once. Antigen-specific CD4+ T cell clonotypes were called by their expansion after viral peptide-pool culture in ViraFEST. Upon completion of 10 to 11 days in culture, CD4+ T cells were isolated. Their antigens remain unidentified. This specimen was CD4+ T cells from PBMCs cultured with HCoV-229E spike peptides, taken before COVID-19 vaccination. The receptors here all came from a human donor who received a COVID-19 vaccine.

The CDR3 protein is CASRSSFQTGGRSPLHF. As DNA, the CDR3 is TGTGCCAGTAGGTCGAGTTTCCAGACAGGGGGCCGTTCACCCCTCCACTTT. V usage is TRBV19 and J usage is TRBJ1-6; TRBD1 agrees at 10 bases. Germline CDR1 and CDR2: LNHDA and SQIVND (reference sequence). This CDR3 is 17 amino acids long. Trimming cost V 6 bases and J 9 bases; bases outside gene matches: 14.

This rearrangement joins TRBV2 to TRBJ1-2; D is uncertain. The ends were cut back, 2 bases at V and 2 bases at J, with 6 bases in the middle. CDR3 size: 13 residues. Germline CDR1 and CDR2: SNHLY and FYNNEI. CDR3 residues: CASSERQNYGYTF. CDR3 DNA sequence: TGTGCCAGCAGTGAAAGGCAAAACTATGGCTACACCTTC.

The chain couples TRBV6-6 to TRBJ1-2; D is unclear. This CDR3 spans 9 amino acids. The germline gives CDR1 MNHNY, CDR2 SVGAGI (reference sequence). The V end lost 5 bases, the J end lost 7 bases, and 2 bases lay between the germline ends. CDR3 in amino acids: CASSPGYTF. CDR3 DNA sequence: TGTGCCAGCAGTCCTGGCTACACCTTC.

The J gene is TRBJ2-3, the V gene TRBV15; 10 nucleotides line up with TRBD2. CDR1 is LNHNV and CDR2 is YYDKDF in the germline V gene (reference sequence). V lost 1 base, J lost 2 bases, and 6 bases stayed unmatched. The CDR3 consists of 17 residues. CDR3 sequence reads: CATSRALAGAPTDTQYF. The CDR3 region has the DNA TGTGCCACCAGCAGAGCTCTAGCGGGGGCTCCCACAGATACGCAGTATTTT.

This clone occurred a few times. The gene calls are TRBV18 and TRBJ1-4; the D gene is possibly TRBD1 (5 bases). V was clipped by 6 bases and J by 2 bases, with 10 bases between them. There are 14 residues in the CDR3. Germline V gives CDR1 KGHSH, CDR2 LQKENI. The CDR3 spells CASSRGTTNEKLFF. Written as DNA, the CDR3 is TGTGCCAGCTCCCGGGGCACGACTAATGAAAAACTGTTTTTT.